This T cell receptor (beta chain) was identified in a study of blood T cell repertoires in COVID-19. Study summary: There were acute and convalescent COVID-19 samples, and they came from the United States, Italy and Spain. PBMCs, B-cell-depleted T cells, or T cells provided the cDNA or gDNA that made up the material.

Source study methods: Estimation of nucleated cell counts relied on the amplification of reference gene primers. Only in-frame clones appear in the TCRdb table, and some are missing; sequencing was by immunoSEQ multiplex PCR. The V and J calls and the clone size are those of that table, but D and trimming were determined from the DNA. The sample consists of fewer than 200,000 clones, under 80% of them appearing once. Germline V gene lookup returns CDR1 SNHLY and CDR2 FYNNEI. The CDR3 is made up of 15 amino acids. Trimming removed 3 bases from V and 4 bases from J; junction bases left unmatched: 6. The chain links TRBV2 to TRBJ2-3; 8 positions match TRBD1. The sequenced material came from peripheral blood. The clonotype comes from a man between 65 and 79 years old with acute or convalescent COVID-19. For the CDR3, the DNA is TGTGCCAGCAGTGACCGGACAGGGTCTTCAGATACGCAGTATTTT. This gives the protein CASSDRTGSSDTQYF. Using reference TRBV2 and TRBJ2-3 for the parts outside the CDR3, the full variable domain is EPEVTQTPSHQVTQMGQEVILRCVPISNHLYFYWYRQILGQKVEFLVSFYNNEISEKSEIFDDQFSVERPDGSNFTLKIRSTKLEDSAMYFCASSDRTGSSDTQYFGPGTRLTVL.